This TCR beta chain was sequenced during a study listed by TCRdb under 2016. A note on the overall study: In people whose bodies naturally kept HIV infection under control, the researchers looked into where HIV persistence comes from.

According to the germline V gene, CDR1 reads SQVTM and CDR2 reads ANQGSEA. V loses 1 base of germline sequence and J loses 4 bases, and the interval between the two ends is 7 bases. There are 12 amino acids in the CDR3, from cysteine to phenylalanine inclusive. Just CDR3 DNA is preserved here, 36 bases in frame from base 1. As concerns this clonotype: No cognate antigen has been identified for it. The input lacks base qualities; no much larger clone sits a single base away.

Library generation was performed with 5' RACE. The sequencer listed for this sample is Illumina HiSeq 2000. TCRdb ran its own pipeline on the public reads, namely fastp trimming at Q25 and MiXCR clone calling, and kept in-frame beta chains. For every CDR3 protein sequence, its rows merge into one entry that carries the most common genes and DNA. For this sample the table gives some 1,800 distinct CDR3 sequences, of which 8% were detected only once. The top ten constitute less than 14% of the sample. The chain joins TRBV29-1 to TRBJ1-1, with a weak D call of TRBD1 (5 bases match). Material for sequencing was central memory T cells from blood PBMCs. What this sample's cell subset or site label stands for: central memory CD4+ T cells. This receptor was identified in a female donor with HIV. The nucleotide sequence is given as TGCAGCGTTGAAGGACAGCTCACTGAAGCTTTCTTT. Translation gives CSVEGQLTEAFF.